The 28 T cell receptor beta chains reported below all come from one sample, sequenced in a study of cytomegalovirus exposure and HLA in healthy donors (dated by TCRdb to 2015 to 2018). The library relied on the immunoSEQ multiplex PCR assay. For the multiplex PCR, a mixture combining 60 forward primers for TCR Vbeta segments and 13 reverse primers for TCR Jbeta segments was used. TCRdb's version of the immuneACCESS table is confined to in-frame rearrangements and falls short of the full clone set. An unresolved V gene accounts for under half of the shortfall where checked; the remainder is of unknown origin. The sample records around 200,000 clones, around three quarters of which are singletons. The ten largest account for 0.6% to 0.7% of the sample. Material for sequencing was PBMCs. These receptors originate from a boy aged 10-17 years in good health and CMV-seronegative.

V gene TRBV19 combines with J gene TRBJ2-7; weak D call: TRBD1 (5 bases). Germline V gives CDR1 LNHDA, CDR2 SQIVND (reference sequence). Trimming took off 6 bases at V and 2 bases at J, with 14 bases between the two ends. The CDR3 sequence is 14 residues long. Written as DNA, the CDR3 is TGTGCCAGTAGCTCCGCCAGGGCCCCCTACGAGCAGTACTTC. The encoded protein is CASSSARAPYEQYF.

The genes are TRBV11-2 and TRBJ2-7; TRBD1 agrees at 9 bases. The CDR3 contains 15 residues. CDR1 and CDR2 (germline): SGHAT, FQNNGV. V dropped 4 bases and J dropped 6; count of bases not matched to a gene: 10. In nucleotides, the CDR3 is TGTGCCAGCAGCTCCCATCCGGGACAGGGCTCCGAGCAGTACTTC. It is translated as CASSSHPGQGSEQYF.

The rearrangement uses TRBV11-3 and TRBJ2-1; no firm D call. Germline CDR1 SGHNT, CDR2 YENEEA. Between the trimmed V and J ends, which lost 5 bases and 3 bases, there was a span of 8 bases. The CDR3 totals 13 residues. CDR3 bases: TGTGCCAGCAGCCCTAGACTCTACAATGAGCAGTTCTTC. It yields the protein CASSPRLYNEQFF. The full variable domain, its missing parts supplied by reference TRBV11-3 and TRBJ2-1, is EAGVVQSPRYKIIEKKQPVAFWCNPISGHNTLYWYLQNLGQGPELLIRYENEEAVDDSQLPKDRFSAERLKGVDSTLKIQPAELGDSAVYLCASSPRLYNEQFFGPGTRLTVL.

This chain links TRBV5-4 with TRBJ1-2; 9 bases match TRBD1. Germline CDR1 SGHNT, CDR2 YYREEE (reference sequence). The CDR3 loop spans 17 amino acids. J gave up 3 bases and V 0 bases, and 9 bases lay outside the gene matches. CDR3 bases: TGTGCCAGCAGCTTGGAGGGACAGGGTAACAAAGACTATGGCTACACCTTC. It yields the protein CASSLEGQGNKDYGYTF.

This chain links TRBV11-2 with TRBJ1-6; TRBD1 matches at 8 bases. CDR3 size: 15 residues. The junction had 10 bases not matched to a gene; V was cut back by 5 bases and J by 10 bases. The V gene's germline CDR1 is SGHAT and CDR2 FQNNGV. DNA of the CDR3: TGTGCCAGCAGCGGAGTCCGGGACAGGAACTCACCCCTCCACTTT. Protein product: CASSGVRDRNSPLHF.

CDR3 nucleotides: TGTGCCAGCAGTTTATTAGCCGGGTTTAGCTCCTACAATGAGCAGTTCTTC. Residues: CASSLLAGFSSYNEQFF. The gene calls are TRBV27 and TRBJ2-1; no firm D call. Per the germline V gene, CDR1 is MNHEY and CDR2 is SMNVEV (reference sequence). Trimming removed 1 base from V and 0 bases from J, with 13 bases in between. The CDR3 runs to 17 residues.

As regards this clone: Within the sample, other DNA sequences also encode this same CDR3. The chain has TRBV27 and TRBJ1-2; TRBD1 is a possible D gene (6 bases). This CDR3 has 13 residues. The V gene's germline CDR1 is MNHEY and CDR2 SMNVEV (reference sequence). The V and J ends lost 0 bases and 4 bases respectively, with 6 bases between them. CDR3 DNA sequence: TGTGCCAGCAGTTTATCCAGGGGCTATGGCTACACCTTC. This codes for CASSLSRGYGYTF.

This clone showed up just a few times. The genes are TRBV5-8 and TRBJ2-5; D is perhaps TRBD1 (6 bases). Germline V gives CDR1 SGHTS, CDR2 YDEGEE. V gave up 3 bases and J gave up 5 bases, with 14 bases separating them. The CDR3 extends over 14 amino acids. Written as DNA, the CDR3 is TGTGCCAGCAGCTCGGGACAACCTGGGGAGACCCAGTACTTC. Its protein is CASSSGQPGETQYF.

This chain uses TRBV29-1 with TRBJ2-5; 11 bases align to TRBD2. CDR1 and CDR2 from the germline V gene are SQVTM and ANQGSEA. The CDR3 has 15 residues. V trimming: 0 bases; J trimming: 3 bases; junction bases outside the gene matches: 3. The CDR3 here is CSVEDRLAGKETQYF. CDR3 in DNA: TGCAGCGTTGAAGATCGACTAGCGGGGAAAGAGACCCAGTACTTC.

This clone occurred once. The V gene is TRBV4-2, the J gene TRBJ1-2, with D hard to call. Between the trimmed V and J ends, which lost 1 base and 5 bases, there was a span of 20 bases. This CDR3 comprises 17 residues. Germline V gene data show CDR1 as LGHNA and CDR2 as YNFKEQ. CDR3 nucleotides: TGTGCCAGCAGCCAAGTCCCGACACCGGGGAAAGGGTATGGCTACACCTTC. Translation: CASSQVPTPGKGYGYTF.

The chain recombines TRBV5-1 with TRBJ2-1; 7 bases fit TRBD1. There are 13 residues in the CDR3. J gave up 5 bases and V 6 bases, and 5 bases lay outside the gene matches. Germline CDR1 is SGHRS and CDR2 is YFSETQ. The DNA of the CDR3 is TGCGCCAGCATAGGGACAGAAAACAATGAGCAGTTCTTC. Its protein product is CASIGTENNEQFF.

The rearrangement links TRBV15 to TRBJ2-7, with 9 bases identical to TRBD1. Trimming removed 0 bases from V and 2 bases from J; junction bases left unmatched: 2. This CDR3 spans 15 amino acids. Germline V gene data show CDR1 as LNHNV and CDR2 as YYDKDF (reference sequence). The CDR3 DNA reads as TGTGCCACCAGCAGAGAGCGACAGGGGGCCTACGAGCAGTACTTC. Protein: CATSRERQGAYEQYF. The full variable domain, completed using reference TRBV15 and TRBJ2-7, is DAMVIQNPRYQVTQFGKPVTLSCSQTLNHNVMYWYQQKSSQAPKLLFHYYDKDFNNEADTPDNFQSRRPNTSFCFLDIRSPGLGDTAMYLCATSRERQGAYEQYFGPGTRLTVT.

The V gene is TRBV4-1, the J gene TRBJ2-1; TRBD1 matches 8 bases. With V trimmed by 6 bases and J by 8 bases, 6 bases remained unmatched. The CDR3 covers 13 residues. The germline V gene has CDR1 MGHRA and CDR2 YSYEKL. CDR3 protein: CASRRTGKDEQFF. CDR3 nucleotides: TGCGCCAGCAGACGGACAGGGAAGGATGAGCAGTTCTTC.

This chain uses TRBV6-5 with TRBJ1-1, with TRBD1 as a possible D gene (6 bases). V lost 6 bases and J 1 base, leaving 12 bases between the germline ends. Germline lookup yields CDR1 MNHEY and CDR2 SVGAGI. The CDR3 is 14 amino acids. The CDR3 DNA reads as TGTGCCAGCAGACATGGACAGCCGAACACTGAAGCTTTCTTT. Its protein product is CASRHGQPNTEAFF.

The CDR3 sequence: CASSFSTIISGTGGAELFF. CDR3 in DNA: TGTGCCAGCAGCTTTTCAACGATAATTTCCGGGACAGGGGGCGCGGAACTGTTTTTT. V gene TRBV7-6 combines with J gene TRBJ1-4, with 12 bases lining up with TRBD1. Per germline, CDR1 SGHVS and CDR2 FNYEAQ. Trimming cost V 3 bases and J 12 bases; bases outside gene matches: 20. The CDR3 has 19 residues.

This clone has a handful of counts. J is TRBJ1-5 and V is TRBV4-1, with no clear D. CDR3 size: 15 residues. Germline V lookup: CDR1 MGHRA, CDR2 YSYEKL. The V and J ends lost 3 bases and 7 bases respectively, with 16 bases between them. The CDR3: CASSQGGVEWQPQHF. CDR3 nucleotide sequence: TGCGCCAGCAGCCAGGGAGGAGTGGAGTGGCAGCCCCAGCATTTT.

The chain is built from TRBV9 and TRBJ2-3; 12 bases map to TRBD2. In germline, CDR1 is SGDLS, CDR2 YYNGEE. The CDR3 has 18 residues. V shed 0 bases, J shed 0 bases, and the junction held 5 bases outside the gene matches. This chain's CDR3 is CASSVDITSGGSTDTQYF. CDR3 sequence (DNA): TGTGCCAGCAGCGTAGATATAACTAGCGGGGGGAGCACAGATACGCAGTATTTT. The whole variable domain, filled in from reference TRBV9 and TRBJ2-3, reads DSGVTQTPKHLITATGQRVTLRCSPRSGDLSVYWYQQSLDQGLQFLIQYYNGEERAKGNILERFSAQQFPDLHSELNLSSLELGDSALYFCASSVDITSGGSTDTQYFGPGTRLTVL.

V gene TRBV5-1 combines with J gene TRBJ2-3, with D hard to call. The CDR3 is 16 residues long. The ends were cut back, 0 bases at V and 1 base at J, with 12 bases in the middle. The germline V gene has CDR1 SGHRS and CDR2 YFSETQ. The CDR3 nucleotides read TGCGCCAGCAGCTTGGAAGGCGGCAGCCGCACAGATACGCAGTATTTT. Translating it yields CASSLEGGSRTDTQYF.

The genes are TRBV27 and TRBJ2-2, with D maybe TRBD1 (5 bases). Germline V gives CDR1 MNHEY, CDR2 SMNVEV (reference sequence). This CDR3 is built from 19 residues. The V end lost 1 base, the J end lost 7 bases, and 25 bases lay between the germline ends. CDR3 coding DNA: TGTGCCAGCAGTTTATTGAGACGCCGCGGCCAGGGCCTTAACGGGGAGCTGTTTTTT. Translating it yields CASSLLRRRGQGLNGELFF.

The chain couples TRBV18 to TRBJ2-5, with TRBD2 matching 13 bases. The CDR3 has 17 amino acids. Germline values: CDR1 KGHSH, CDR2 LQKENI. V lost 3 bases, J lost 1 base, and 5 bases stayed unmatched. The CDR3, as DNA: TGTGCCAGCTCACCGCGGACTAGCGGGAGTTTCCAAGAGACCCAGTACTTC. Protein: CASSPRTSGSFQETQYF. Full variable domain (rest looked up from reference TRBV18 and TRBJ2-5): NAGVMQNPRHLVRRRGQEARLRCSPMKGHSHVYWYRQLPEEGLKFMVYLQKENIIDESGMPKERFSAEFPKEGPSILRIQQVVRGDSAAYFCASSPRTSGSFQETQYFGPGTRLLVL.

In regard to this clone: One end of the junction is discordant with germline, which a read error may explain. V is TRBV7-3 and J is TRBJ2-7, with 11 bases lining up with TRBD2. Germline V CDR1 and CDR2: SGHTA, FQGTGA. This CDR3 is built from 15 residues. Here the CDR3 DNA reads TGTGCCAGCGGCTTAGGACTAGCGGGTGTGAACGAGCAGTACTTC. This gives the protein CASGLGLAGVNEQYF.

This clone was seen a few times. V usage is TRBV19 and J usage is TRBJ1-2; TRBD1 agrees at 9 bases. The V and J ends lost 4 bases and 7 bases, in that order; junction bases with no gene match: 10. The CDR3 contains 15 residues. Germline CDR1 and CDR2: LNHDA and SQIVND (reference sequence). CDR3 sequence reads: CASSTKQGAGLGYTF. CDR3 nucleotides: TGTGCCAGTAGTACTAAACAGGGGGCTGGCCTTGGCTACACCTTC. Combining the CDR3 with reference TRBV19 and TRBJ1-2 gives the whole variable domain DGGITQSPKYLFRKEGQNVTLSCEQNLNHDAMYWYRQDPGQGLRLIYYSQIVNDFQKGDIAEGYSVSREKKESFPLTVTSAQKNPTAFYLCASSTKQGAGLGYTFGSGTRLTVV.

This clone was picked up one time. The chain has TRBV5-5 and TRBJ2-7; no firm D call. Trimming pared 3 bases from V and 3 bases from J, leaving 16 bases between. The CDR3 runs 15 residues. The germline gives CDR1 SGHKS, CDR2 YYEKEE (reference sequence). The CDR3 coding sequence is TGTGCCAGCAGCTGGCTAACGGGTACCGACTACGAGCAGTACTTC. Translation: CASSWLTGTDYEQYF.

The chain uses TRBV7-2 and TRBJ2-7; D perhaps matches TRBD2 (5 bases). Germline loops: CDR1 SGHTA, CDR2 FQGNSA. The CDR3 is 15 residues long. The germline V and J ends were trimmed by 2 bases and 1 base, with 12 bases remaining between them. The CDR3 sequence is CASSLLAAGSYEQYF. CDR3 coding DNA: TGTGCCAGCAGCTTACTAGCCGCTGGGTCCTACGAGCAGTACTTC.

The chain recombines TRBV5-1 with TRBJ2-7, with 9 bases fitting TRBD1. V lost 2 bases, J lost 0 bases, and 6 bases stayed unmatched. The CDR3 has 16 amino acids. Looked up from germline, CDR1 is SGHRS and CDR2 is YFSETQ. The CDR3 coding sequence is TGCGCCAGCAGCTTACCCCGGGACAGGGACTCCTACGAGCAGTACTTC. Translating gives CASSLPRDRDSYEQYF.

The rearrangement uses TRBV2 and TRBJ1-4; no clear D. CDR3 length: 13 residues. Germline V CDR1 and CDR2: SNHLY, FYNNEI. V gave up 7 bases and J gave up 4 bases, with 10 bases separating them. CDR3 coding DNA: TGTGCCAGCACGGGAGTAATTAATGAAAAACTGTTTTTT. Translating it yields CASTGVINEKLFF.

V and J are TRBV10-3 and TRBJ2-3; D remains ambiguous. V was clipped by 2 bases and J by 5 bases, with 5 bases between them. The germline gives CDR1 ENHRY, CDR2 SYGVKD. This CDR3 has 12 residues. CDR3 sequence (DNA): TGTGCCATCAGTGAGATCCAAGATACGCAGTATTTT. This sequence encodes CAISEIQDTQYF.

The chain has TRBV4-1 and TRBJ1-2, with D perhaps matching TRBD1 (5 bases). Germline V gives CDR1 MGHRA, CDR2 YSYEKL. The length of the CDR3 is 14 residues. Trimming took 5 bases from V and 2 from J, leaving 12 bases between them. CDR3 sequence: CASSAEQANYGYTF. In nucleotides, the CDR3 is TGCGCCAGCAGCGCCGAACAGGCCAACTATGGCTACACCTTC.